This T cell receptor (beta chain) was captured by sequencing in a study of regulatory T cells in long-lasting Graves disease. General study findings and limits: Persistent disease was associated with favored TRBV28 usage and with favored use of TRBJ1-2 and TRBJ2-5.

This CDR3 region has 15 residues. V lost 6 bases, J lost 4 bases, and 18 bases lay in between. Germline V gives CDR1 MNHEY, CDR2 SVGEGT. Specified time point: persistent/refractory GD, antithyroid drugs over 5 years with positive TRAb. From PBMCs, RNA was extracted and then used to make the TCR library. Nine milliliters of peripheral blood were drawn into EDTA tubes. CDR3-region Arm-PCR and iRepertoire HTBI primers produced the TCR beta libraries. TCRdb used MiXCR to reprocess the multiplex PCR reads, holding one entry per CDR3 protein. The table shows fewer than 400,000 distinct CDR3 sequences, with around 19% occurring only once. Regarding this clonotype: Its antigen is unknown.

This sequence was found in a female donor with Graves disease. The chain uses TRBV6-2 or TRBV6-3 and TRBJ1-2; no firm D call. The sample in question was peripheral blood mononuclear cells (PBMCs), obtained when the disease was refractory, from a patient treated with antithyroid drugs. CDR3 coding DNA: TGTGCCAGCAGCCTCGGGCCCTCTGGTCCCTATGGCTACACCTTC. Its protein is CASSLGPSGPYGYTF.